Listed below are T cell receptor beta chains from one sample, sequenced in a study of regulatory T cells in long-lasting Graves disease. TCRdb reprocessed the multiplex PCR reads via MiXCR and lists one record per CDR3 protein. Of 390,000 or so distinct CDR3 sequences in the sample, approximately 25% were seen once. This specimen was peripheral blood mononuclear cells (PBMCs), taken when the disease was refractory, from a patient treated with antithyroid drugs. The source is a woman aged 40 to 49 with Graves disease. Each CDR3 is given with its conserved first and last residue. D genes are given only for firm matches. Expanded clones get a size class; other rows say once, few or many, or leave the size out.

v_gene,abundance,j_gene,d_gene,CDR3nt,CDR3aa
TRBV28,-,TRBJ1-5,-,TGTGCCAGCAGACCAAGGTTAGGGGGGAATCAGCCCCGGCATTTT,CASRPRLGGNQPRHF
TRBV28,-,TRBJ1-2,TRBD1,TGTGCCAGCAGACACCCCCAGACAGGGGGCGACTATGGCTACACCTTC,CASRHPQTGGDYGYTF
TRBV2,many,TRBJ2-7,-,TGTGCCAGCAGGGGGACCTTCTACGCCTACGAGCAGTACTTC,CASRGTFYAYEQYF
TRBV7-3,-,TRBJ2-7,TRBD1,TGTGCCAGCAGCTTAGAGTCAGGGGGCGCCTACGAGCAGTACTTC,CASSLESGGAYEQYF
TRBV28,many,TRBJ2-7,-,TGTGCCAGCAGTCCCCACCTAGAGCAGTACTTC,CASSPHLEQYF
TRBV19,few,TRBJ2-7,-,TGTGCCAGTAGTATAGATCGGGCAGGAGAGCAGTACTTC,CASSIDRAGEQYF
TRBV30,few,TRBJ1-1,-,TGTGCCTGGAGTTACCAGGGGAGAACTGAAGCTTTCTTT,CAWSYQGRTEAFF
TRBV6-2/TRBV6-3,-,TRBJ2-2,TRBD2,TGTGCCACCAGTAAGACTAGCGGGAAGGTACTCGGGGAGCTGTTTTTT,CATSKTSGKVLGELFF
TRBV6-1,-,TRBJ2-7,-,TGTGCCAGCACCTTTGGTGTTGGCGAGCAGTACTTC,CASTFGVGEQYF
TRBV7-3,few,TRBJ1-1,-,TGTGCCAGCAGCTTAAAACAGGGGAACACTGAAGCTTTCTTT,CASSLKQGNTEAFF